These 15 T cell receptor beta chains were all obtained from the same sample, sequenced in a study of blood T cell repertoires in COVID-19. Sequencing was performed with immunoSEQ multiplex PCR; in TCRdb, only in-frame clones are kept and a portion is missing. The sample yields 150,000 to 200,000 clones, roughly nine tenths seen once. Sequences were obtained from peripheral blood. These receptors came from a man aged 55 to 69 with active or convalescent COVID-19.

The chain has TRBV24-1 and TRBJ1-2; 7 bases fit TRBD1. V shed 4 bases, J shed 7 bases, and the junction held 8 bases outside the gene matches. This CDR3 region has 14 residues. Germline values: CDR1 KGHDR, CDR2 SFDVKD. CDR3 protein: CATSDSRQGRGYTF. The CDR3 nucleotides read TGTGCCACCAGTGACTCAAGACAGGGACGTGGCTACACCTTC.

The genes are TRBV4-1 and TRBJ1-5, with D unresolved. CDR1 MGHRA and CDR2 YSYEKL come from the germline V gene. V lost 0 bases and J 0 bases, leaving 9 bases between the germline ends. The CDR3 is 16 amino acids. The CDR3 DNA follows: TGCGCCAGCAGCCAAGATAGAGGAATTAGCAATCAGCCCCAGCATTTT. Translation: CASSQDRGISNQPQHF.

A few counts support this clone. V is TRBV5-1 and J is TRBJ2-3; TRBD1 matches 12 bases. V shed 4 bases, J shed 0 bases, and the junction held 15 bases outside the gene matches. Looked up from germline, CDR1 is SGHRS and CDR2 is YFSETQ. The CDR3 extends over 20 amino acids. CDR3 in amino acids: CASSGPLRDRGRTSTDTQYF. CDR3 nucleotide sequence: TGCGCCAGCAGCGGGCCACTCCGGGACAGGGGGCGTACTAGCACAGATACGCAGTATTTT.

The rearrangement joins TRBV6-5 to TRBJ1-1; 7 positions agree with TRBD1. There are 13 residues in the CDR3. Germline lookup yields CDR1 MNHEY and CDR2 SVGAGI. V lost 6 bases and J lost 1; bases outside the gene matches: 2. As DNA, the CDR3 is TGTGCCAGCAGGGGGGACAGGAACACTGAAGCTTTCTTT. Translated: CASRGDRNTEAFF.

The chain is built from TRBV6-2 or TRBV6-3 and TRBJ1-3; a possible D gene is TRBD1 (5 bases). Trimming took 2 bases from V and 7 from J, leaving 15 bases between them. There are 15 residues in the CDR3. Germline CDR1 MNHEY, CDR2 SVGEGT. The CDR3: CASSYDRTSGNTIYF. CDR3 sequence (DNA): TGTGCCAGCAGTTACGACAGAACAAGTGGCAACACCATATATTTT.

The gene calls are TRBV24-1 and TRBJ1-4, with D uncertain. CDR3 length equals 15 residues. Trimming took off 6 bases at V and 3 bases at J, with 13 bases between the two ends. Germline assignment: CDR1 KGHDR and CDR2 SFDVKD. The DNA for the CDR3 is TGTGCCACCAGTAACTACGGCTCATCTAATGAAAAACTGTTTTTT. This gives the protein CATSNYGSSNEKLFF.

V usage is TRBV10-1 and J usage is TRBJ1-1, with D maybe TRBD1 (6 bases). CDR3 length equals 13 residues. V lost 6 bases, J lost 0 bases, and 8 bases lay in between. Germline CDR1 WNHNN, CDR2 SYGVQD (reference sequence). The DNA of the CDR3 is TGCGCCAGCAGGGACAGCCTGAACACTGAAGCTTTCTTT. Translation gives CASRDSLNTEAFF.

V and J are TRBV27 and TRBJ1-1; D is ambiguous. The CDR3 has 12 residues. Germline V CDR1 and CDR2: MNHEY, SMNVEV (reference sequence). The CDR3 spells CGTRGPGTEAFF. CDR3 sequence (DNA): TGTGGAACGAGAGGGCCGGGGACTGAAGCTTTCTTT.

The rearrangement joins TRBV19 to TRBJ2-7; tentative D call: TRBD2 (6 bases). The CDR3 length is 14 residues. Germline CDR1 is LNHDA and CDR2 is SQIVND (reference sequence). Deletions cut 5 bases from V and 1 base from J, with 12 bases between. This chain's CDR3 is CASSLVGGSYEQYF. CDR3 nucleotides: TGTGCCAGTAGTCTAGTGGGGGGTTCCTACGAGCAGTACTTC.

J is TRBJ2-3 and V is TRBV19; the D is unclear. Trimming took off 4 bases at V and 1 base at J, with 9 bases between the two ends. The CDR3 is 14 amino acids. Germline assignment: CDR1 LNHDA and CDR2 SQIVND (reference sequence). This CDR3 is CASSKRQGTDTQYF. The CDR3 DNA reads as TGTGCCAGTAGTAAACGACAAGGCACAGATACGCAGTATTTT.

The chain couples TRBV19 to TRBJ1-2, with 10 bases identical to TRBD1. CDR3 length: 15 residues. CDR1 is LNHDA and CDR2 is SQIVND in the germline V gene (reference sequence). The junction had 9 bases not matched to a gene; V was cut back by 6 bases and J by 5 bases. The chain's CDR3 is CASRFPGQGSYGYTF. The CDR3 DNA sequence: TGTGCCAGTAGATTCCCGGGACAGGGGAGTTATGGCTACACCTTC.

V gene TRBV19 combines with J gene TRBJ1-1; tentatively, D is TRBD1 (5 bases). This CDR3 has 14 residues. V dropped 7 bases and J dropped 7 bases, with 19 bases sitting between them. Germline CDR1 LNHDA, CDR2 SQIVND (reference sequence). CDR3 region: CASTDQGTGDEAFF. The DNA of the CDR3 is TGTGCCAGTACGGACCAGGGAACGGGAGATGAAGCTTTCTTT.

This chain joins TRBV7-9 and TRBJ2-7; 11 nucleotides align to TRBD1. V was pared by 4 bases and J by 3 bases, with 8 bases of the junction left unmatched. CDR1 is SEHNR, CDR2 FQNEAQ, per germline (reference sequence). The CDR3 runs to 16 residues. The CDR3 DNA is TGTGCCAGCAGCTCTAGAGGGGACAGGGGGAGCTACGAGCAGTACTTC. Encoded protein: CASSSRGDRGSYEQYF.

The rearrangement uses TRBV6-1 and TRBJ2-7; TRBD1 aligns across 7 bases. From germline, CDR1 is MNHNS and CDR2 SASEGT. The CDR3 is 15 residues long. The junction had 5 bases not matched to a gene; V was cut back by 2 bases and J by 1 base. The CDR3 coding sequence is TGTGCCAGCAGTGAATTGACGGGACAGTCCTACGAGCAGTACTTC. Protein: CASSELTGQSYEQYF.

The chain is built from TRBV10-3 and TRBJ2-1, with D possibly TRBD2 on 6 matching bases. The V gene lost 2 bases and the J gene lost 7 bases, with 15 bases spanning the gap. The germline V gene encodes CDR1 ENHRY and CDR2 SYGVKD. This CDR3 region has 15 residues. The DNA of the CDR3 is TGTGCCATCAGTGAGAGGGACTCCCTAGGGAATGAGCAGTTCTTC. Amino acid sequence: CAISERDSLGNEQFF.